A selection of T cell receptor beta chains follows, all from one sample in a study of T cell clones after liver transplantation. Sequencing used immunoSEQ multiplex PCR; TCRdb keeps in-frame clones, though not all of them. Here the sample spans around 100,000 clones, 80% to 90% being singletons. This material consisted of CD4+ T cells from blood, taken 45 to 50 months after liver transplant. The receptors here all came from a human patient who received a liver transplant. Part of the T cells may come from the graft donor. Each CDR3 is given with its conserved first and last residue. The D gene is left open where the match is weak. Rows may omit the clone size; those that give it use once, few, many or a size class.

V gene,J gene,D gene,clone size,CDR3 DNA,CDR3 protein
TRBV7-8,TRBJ2-1,TRBD1,NA,TGTGCCAGCAGCACAACAGGGGGACCTCAGTTCTTC,CASSTTGGPQFF
TRBV6-4,TRBJ2-1,NA,NA,TGTGCCAGCAGCCAGGGGGGGACCTACAATGAGCAGTTCTTC,CASSQGGTYNEQFF
TRBV19,TRBJ1-5,NA,once,TGTGCCAGTACGGCAGGGAATCGAGATCAGCCCCAGCATTTT,CASTAGNRDQPQHF
TRBV11-2,TRBJ2-3,TRBD2,NA,TGTGCCAGCAGCTTAGTGACTAGCGGACTCACAGATACGCAGTATTTT,CASSLVTSGLTDTQYF
TRBV6-5,TRBJ2-7,NA,NA,TGTGCCAGCGGCTCTTACAGGAGCTCCTACGAGCAGTACTTC,CASGSYRSSYEQYF
TRBV18,TRBJ2-5,TRBD1,NA,TGTGCCAGCTCACCTAGCGGACAGGGCGCAAAAGGCACCCAGTACTTC,CASSPSGQGAKGTQYF
TRBV29-1,TRBJ1-3,NA,NA,TGCAGCGTGGAGGACCGGAATGGAAACACCATATATTTT,CSVEDRNGNTIYF
TRBV18,TRBJ2-6,NA,few,TGTGCCAGCTCACGATCCTTCTCGGGACTCGCCCAATCTGGGGCCAACGTCCTGACTTTC,CASSRSFSGLAQSGANVLTF
TRBV5-4,TRBJ2-7,NA,NA,TGTGCCAGCAGCCCGGACAATTTTCGCGCCGAGCAGTACTTC,CASSPDNFRAEQYF
TRBV18,TRBJ2-1,NA,NA,TGTGCCAGCTCACCGGACGGTGAGCAGTTCTTC,CASSPDGEQFF
TRBV2,TRBJ1-5,NA,NA,TGTGCCAGCAGTGAAGGTGGAGATTATCAGCCCCAGCATTTT,CASSEGGDYQPQHF
TRBV28,TRBJ2-3,NA,NA,TGTGCCAGCCTTAGCAGGGGCCTCACAGATACGCAGTATTTT,CASLSRGLTDTQYF
TRBV11-2,TRBJ2-1,NA,NA,TGTGCCAGCAGCATCGCGGTGCTTTTGGGCAATGAGCAGTTCTTC,CASSIAVLLGNEQFF
TRBV7-8,TRBJ1-1,NA,NA,TGTGCCAGCAGCTTGGTGTCGCAGAAGAACACTGAAGCTTTCTTT,CASSLVSQKNTEAFF
TRBV9,TRBJ1-5,NA,NA,TGTGCCAGCAGCGCTACGGGAGTCCTTAGCAATCAGCCCCAGCATTTT,CASSATGVLSNQPQHF
TRBV27,TRBJ2-3,NA,NA,TGTGCCAGCAGTTCCACTTCCGACAGGAGCACAGATACGCAGTATTTT,CASSSTSDRSTDTQYF
TRBV4-2,TRBJ2-5,NA,NA,TGTGCCAGCAGCCAGGGGGGCGGGGGTCCGGGGACCCAGTACTTC,CASSQGGGGPGTQYF
TRBV19,TRBJ1-2,TRBD1,NA,TGTGCCAGTAGTATAAGAGGGGGCGCACCTAACTATGGCTACACCTTC,CASSIRGGAPNYGYTF
TRBV9,TRBJ2-5,NA,NA,TGTGCCAGCAGCGCGGGGGGGACAGGGTTTATAGAGACCCAGTACTTC,CASSAGGTGFIETQYF
TRBV11-2,TRBJ1-2,NA,NA,TGTGCCAGCAGCTTCACGGCCGGGGACTATGGCTACACCTTC,CASSFTAGDYGYTF
TRBV6-6,TRBJ1-2,TRBD1,NA,TGTGCCAGCAGCCGGGACAGCTATGGCTACACCTTC,CASSRDSYGYTF
TRBV7-8,TRBJ2-7,NA,NA,TGTGCCAGCAGCCCGTCAGGCTACGAGCAGTACTTC,CASSPSGYEQYF
TRBV15,TRBJ1-4,NA,NA,TGTGCCACCAGCAGAGCGGGGGGGAGAAATGAAAAACTGTTTTTT,CATSRAGGRNEKLFF
TRBV27,TRBJ2-3,NA,NA,TGTGCCAGCAGTTTATCGTTCATTGGAACGCAGTATTTT,CASSLSFIGTQYF
TRBV18,TRBJ1-1,NA,NA,TGTGCCAGCTCACCAAGAGGGACCGCCTTGAACACTGAAGCTTTCTTT,CASSPRGTALNTEAFF
TRBV2,TRBJ2-7,NA,NA,TGTGCCAGCAGTGAAGGGTACGAGCAGTACTTC,CASSEGYEQYF
TRBV28,TRBJ2-1,NA,NA,TGTGCCAGCAGTATACCCGATGGACTGGCCTTCTTC,CASSIPDGLAFF
TRBV5-4,TRBJ2-2,TRBD1,NA,TGTGCCAGCAGCCCGGACAGGACGTCGAACACCGGGGAGCTGTTTTTT,CASSPDRTSNTGELFF
TRBV5-5,TRBJ2-7,NA,NA,TGTGCCAGCAGCTTGGCCGTGAGTCGGGGCGAGCAGTACTTC,CASSLAVSRGEQYF
TRBV19,TRBJ2-1,NA,NA,TGTGCCAGTAGTCGGGACACTTATTACAATGAGCAGTTCTTC,CASSRDTYYNEQFF
TRBV11-2,TRBJ2-7,TRBD2,NA,TGTGCCAGCAGCTTGGGGGGGATCTTGTACGAGCAGTACTTC,CASSLGGILYEQYF
TRBV10-3,TRBJ2-1,TRBD1,few,TGTGCCATCAAGGGGGCCTTAGGGGATGAGCAGTTCTTC,CAIKGALGDEQFF
TRBV5-4,TRBJ2-1,NA,NA,TGTGCCAGCAGCTTGGAAGCGAACTCCTACAATGAGCAGTTCTTC,CASSLEANSYNEQFF
TRBV6-5,TRBJ2-7,NA,NA,TGTGCCAGCAGTTCCCCCCCCCGCCACGAGCAGTACTTC,CASSSPPRHEQYF
TRBV28,TRBJ2-1,NA,few,TGTGCCAGCAGCCTAACAGCGGTTTCCTACAATGAGCAGTTCTTC,CASSLTAVSYNEQFF
TRBV4-1,TRBJ1-6,NA,once,TGCGCCAGCAGCTTAGAAAGCTCCTATAATTCACCCCTCCACTTT,CASSLESSYNSPLHF
TRBV27,TRBJ2-7,NA,NA,TGTGCCAGCAGTTCCACAAGCAGGACCAACTACGAGCAGTACTTC,CASSSTSRTNYEQYF
TRBV28,TRBJ1-3,NA,NA,TGTGCCAGCAGTTTCGGTTTAAACACCATATATTTT,CASSFGLNTIYF
TRBV5-1,TRBJ2-5,NA,NA,TGCGCCAGCAGCTTTTTGACACCAGCGGCGGGGACCCAGTACTTC,CASSFLTPAAGTQYF
TRBV5-1,TRBJ1-4,NA,NA,TGCGCCAGCAGCTTGGGTGCAGCCAGTAATGAAAAACTGTTTTTT,CASSLGAASNEKLFF
TRBV27,TRBJ2-7,NA,NA,TGTGCCAGCAGTCCATATATTCCGAGGGGGGCCCGCGAGCAGTACTTC,CASSPYIPRGAREQYF
TRBV6-1,TRBJ2-1,TRBD2,NA,TGTGCCACCTGGACTAGCCTTCACAATGAGCAGTTCTTC,CATWTSLHNEQFF
TRBV9,TRBJ2-3,NA,NA,TGTGCCAGCAGCCCGAGACAGGTGAGGAATGCGCAGTATTTT,CASSPRQVRNAQYF